The clone carrying this T cell receptor beta chain appeared a single time. What it recognizes is unknown. These data originate in a study of shared clonotypes between healthy human individuals. General observations from the study: Richness estimates generally favored naive over memory subsets. It was the non-shared clonotypes that had lower generation probabilities than clonotypes shared by all four donors.

V was pared by 6 bases and J by 8 bases, with 9 bases of the junction left unmatched. The germline CDR1 and CDR2 sequences are MNHEY and SVGAGI. This CDR3 is built from 13 residues. The sorted-subset replicate PCRs were given roughly 190 ng DNA, which is 30,000 or so T cell genomes. Some clones are missing from TCRdb's copy, which holds only in-frame ones; the method was immunoSEQ multiplex PCR. In the table there are around 2.1 million clones, 90% to 95% of which are singletons. The naive CD8 subset, CD45RO-negative cells positively selected for CCR7, excluded terminally differentiated effector memory CD45RA+ cells.

Material: naive CD8+ T cells from PBMCs. This sequence was found in a man between 18 and 29 years old in good health. Some clones in this sample may be carry-over from other donors' samples. The chain is built from TRBV6-5 and TRBJ1-2, with 7 bases aligning to TRBD1. DNA of the CDR3: TGTGCCAGCAGAACAGACAGGGCGGACGGCTACACCTTC. It encodes CASRTDRADGYTF.